The T cell receptor beta chain under discussion was sequenced for a study of CD8 T cells in Susac syndrome. A quantity of about 0.45 to 1 ug RNA underwent reverse transcription using random hexamers. Each CDR3 protein is one row after TCRdb ran MiXCR on the immunoSEQ multiplex PCR reads. The profile shows around 150,000 distinct CDR3 sequences, over 85% of them singletons. TEMRA cells were FACS-enriched, unlike CD8+ and CD4+ T cells, which were negatively isolated. The length of the CDR3 is 14 residues. V dropped 0 bases and J dropped 7; count of bases not matched to a gene: 5. Germline V lookup: CDR1 GTSNPN, CDR2 SVGIG (reference sequence).

The sequenced sample was CD8+ T cells from PBMCs. The chain links TRBV30 to TRBJ1-5, with 8 bases lining up with TRBD1. This receptor was identified in a human donor in good health. The CDR3 coding sequence is TGTGCCTGGAGTGTAGGACAGGGTGCACAGCCCCAGCATTTT. It translates to CAWSVGQGAQPQHF.